A single sample gave rise to the 20 T cell receptor beta chains below, sequenced in a study of blood T cell repertoires in COVID-19. Repertoires were generated with immunoSEQ multiplex PCR, while TCRdb's copy carries only in-frame clones and drops some. The sample consists of around 130,000 clones, 75% to 90% of them appearing once. Sequenced sample: peripheral blood. The receptors were sampled from a man between 65 and 85 years old with active or convalescent COVID-19.

The gene calls are TRBV19 and TRBJ1-5, with a possible D match to TRBD1 (6 bases). V was cut by 3 bases and J by 5 bases, with 11 bases left in between. CDR3 length: 14 amino acids. Germline V gene sequence: CDR1 LNHDA, CDR2 SQIVND (reference sequence). CDR3 nucleotides: TGTGCCAGTAGTATCGTGGCAGGGGATCAGCCCCAGCATTTT. This encodes CASSIVAGDQPQHF.

The rearrangement uses TRBV6-5 and TRBJ1-2; TRBD1 agrees at 8 bases. Germline loops: CDR1 MNHEY, CDR2 SVGAGI. CDR3 length equals 12 residues. The V and J ends lost 6 bases and 8 bases, in that order; junction bases with no gene match: 5. For the CDR3, the DNA is TGTGCCAGCAGCGACAGGGGTGGCGGCTACACCTTC. Translating gives CASSDRGGGYTF.

The chain employs TRBV7-6 and TRBJ2-1, with 11 bases lining up with TRBD2. Germline assignment: CDR1 SGHVS and CDR2 FNYEAQ. V was clipped by 8 bases and J by 1 base; unmatched bases: 7. The CDR3 extends over 16 amino acids. The CDR3 spells CASLAGGPGSYNEQFF. In DNA, the CDR3 is TGTGCCAGCCTAGCGGGAGGACCTGGTTCCTACAATGAGCAGTTCTTC. The variable domain in full, completed from reference TRBV7-6 and TRBJ2-1, reads GAGVSQSPRYKVTKRGQDVALRCDPISGHVSLYWYRQALGQGPEFLTYFNYEAQQDKSGLPNDRFSAERPEGSISTLTIQRTEQRDSAMYRCASLAGGPGSYNEQFFGPGTRLTVL.

This clone has just one count. The chain joins TRBV19 to TRBJ1-2; maybe TRBD1 (5 bases). The CDR3 loop spans 14 amino acids. V was cut by 4 bases and J by 6 bases, with 15 bases left in between. The germline V gene encodes CDR1 LNHDA and CDR2 SQIVND (reference sequence). DNA for the CDR3: TGTGCCAGTAGTACATTCGGCGGGGGTGATGGCTACACCTTC. Residues: CASSTFGGGDGYTF.

A single count supports this clone. The CDR3 protein is CASSNLRLQETQYF. The CDR3, as DNA: TGTGCCAGCAGCAACCTCAGGCTTCAAGAGACCCAGTACTTC. The chain combines TRBV5-4 with TRBJ2-5; D unresolved. In germline, CDR1 is SGHNT, CDR2 YYREEE (reference sequence). This CDR3 region has 14 residues. The ends were cut back, 4 bases at V and 2 bases at J, with 12 bases in the middle.

The rearrangement links TRBV4-2 to TRBJ1-1; TRBD1 matches 8 bases. This CDR3 is 16 amino acids long. CDR1 LGHNA and CDR2 YNFKEQ come from the germline V gene. Trimming took 1 base from V and 0 from J; bases not matched to a gene: 4. The DNA of the CDR3 is TGTGCCAGCAGCCAAGCGGGACAGGTCATGAACACTGAAGCTTTCTTT. This sequence encodes CASSQAGQVMNTEAFF.

This chain uses TRBV9 with TRBJ2-2; 12 bases agree with TRBD2. The CDR3 is 21 residues long. With V trimmed by 2 bases and J by 1 base, 15 bases remained unmatched. Germline V gene lookup returns CDR1 SGDLS and CDR2 YYNGEE. The CDR3 protein is CASSVRGERLAGALNTGELFF. CDR3 nucleotides: TGTGCCAGCAGCGTTAGAGGAGAGCGACTAGCGGGAGCCTTGAACACCGGGGAGCTGTTTTTT.

This clone was seen more than once but under ten times. The chain uses TRBV29-1 and TRBJ1-2, with 8 positions matching TRBD1. With V trimmed by 6 bases and J by 8 bases, 8 bases remained unmatched. This CDR3 contains 12 residues. Germline V gene lookup returns CDR1 SQVTM and CDR2 ANQGSEA. CDR3 residues: CSVEKQGEGYTF. DNA of the CDR3: TGCAGCGTGGAAAAACAGGGGGAAGGCTACACCTTC.

The chain carries TRBV28 and TRBJ2-7, with D unresolved. The CDR3 runs 13 residues. Trimming pared 3 bases from V and 3 bases from J, leaving 9 bases between. Germline loops: CDR1 MDHEN, CDR2 SYDVKM. The CDR3 sequence is CASSFNRYYEQYF. The CDR3 nucleotides read TGTGCCAGCAGTTTTAACCGGTACTACGAGCAGTACTTC. The complete variable domain, with remaining parts taken from reference TRBV28 and TRBJ2-7, reads DVKVTQSSRYLVKRTGEKVFLECVQDMDHENMFWYRQDPGLGLRLIYFSYDVKMKEKGDIPEGYSVSREKKERFSLILESASTNQTSMYLCASSFNRYYEQYFGPGTRLTVT.

This clone has only one observation. V is TRBV6-5 and J is TRBJ2-3, with no clear D. V lost 4 bases to trimming and J lost 1 base, with 15 bases between them. CDR1 is MNHEY, CDR2 SVGAGI, per germline. The CDR3 has 16 amino acids. The CDR3 reads CASSLSLGTGTDTQYF. The CDR3 DNA follows: TGTGCCAGCAGTTTATCTCTAGGAACCGGCACAGATACGCAGTATTTT.

V is TRBV27 and J is TRBJ2-1, with 7 bases that match TRBD2. Losses at the gene ends were 2 bases for V and 8 bases for J; bases not matched to a gene: 12. The CDR3 spans 16 residues. Germline lookup yields CDR1 MNHEY and CDR2 SMNVEV (reference sequence). CDR3 DNA: TGTGCCAGCAGTTTAATGCGGGGGAGGAGGGACGATGAGCAGTTCTTC. Amino acids: CASSLMRGRRDDEQFF.

The J gene is TRBJ2-3, the V gene TRBV28, with D perhaps TRBD2 (6 bases). The CDR3 runs 15 residues. Germline values: CDR1 MDHEN, CDR2 SYDVKM. V shed 6 bases and J shed 4 bases, with 17 bases lying between them. The CDR3 DNA reads as TGTGCCAGCAGCCCTCGGGGGAAAGGGCCAGATACGCAGTATTTT. Residues: CASSPRGKGPDTQYF.

This sequence joins TRBV19 and TRBJ2-3, with 7 bases that match TRBD2. The CDR3 is made up of 13 amino acids. V lost 7 bases and J lost 3; bases outside the gene matches: 4. In germline, CDR1 is LNHDA, CDR2 SQIVND (reference sequence). CDR3 DNA: TGTGCCAGTAATCCTAGCGGAACAGATACGCAGTATTTT. Translation: CASNPSGTDTQYF.

V and J are TRBV7-2 and TRBJ2-1; 7 bases align to TRBD2. This CDR3 is 16 amino acids long. V lost 0 bases to trimming and J lost 1 base; unmatched junction nucleotides: 3. Germline V CDR1 and CDR2: SGHTA, FQGNSA. CDR3 sequence: CASSLAAGRSYNEQFF. The CDR3 region has the DNA TGTGCCAGCAGCTTAGCCGCCGGGAGGTCCTACAATGAGCAGTTCTTC.

The rearrangement joins TRBV7-9 to TRBJ2-7; D remains unclear. The V gene's germline CDR1 is SEHNR and CDR2 FQNEAQ (reference sequence). Trimming cost V 1 base and J 6 bases, with 16 bases left between them. There are 15 residues in the CDR3. Here the CDR3 reads CASSLEVLVGSEQYF. The CDR3 DNA reads TGTGCCAGCAGCTTAGAGGTCCTAGTGGGTAGCGAGCAGTACTTC.

V usage is TRBV5-1 and J usage is TRBJ2-2, with D perhaps TRBD1 (6 bases). Deletions cut 5 bases from V and 3 bases from J, with 14 bases between. The germline CDR1 and CDR2 sequences are SGHRS and YFSETQ. The CDR3 loop spans 15 amino acids. CDR3 nucleotides: TGCGCCAGCAGTTTATTGGGGGCGGACACCGGGGAGCTGTTTTTT. Residues: CASSLLGADTGELFF.

V is TRBV2 and J is TRBJ2-2; 9 nucleotides align to TRBD1. The V and J ends lost 6 bases and 4 bases, in that order; junction bases with no gene match: 3. CDR3 length: 14 amino acids. Germline assignment: CDR1 SNHLY and CDR2 FYNNEI. The CDR3 protein is CASRRTGVTGELFF. CDR3 DNA sequence: TGTGCCAGCAGGAGGACAGGGGTCACCGGGGAGCTGTTTTTT.

The chain employs TRBV6-1 and TRBJ1-3, with TRBD1 as a possible D gene (6 bases). Trimming left V 1 base short and J 2 bases short, with 12 bases between. CDR1 is MNHNS, CDR2 SASEGT, per germline. The CDR3 sequence is 16 residues long. CDR3 coding DNA: TGTGCCAGCAGTGAAGGACAGGTAGTGACTGGAAACACCATATATTTT. Protein sequence: CASSEGQVVTGNTIYF.

The V gene is TRBV27, the J gene TRBJ2-2; D is possibly TRBD1 (5 bases). The V gene lost 7 bases and the J gene lost 0 bases, with 15 bases spanning the gap. This CDR3 has 16 amino acids. Germline CDR1 is MNHEY and CDR2 is SMNVEV (reference sequence). CDR3 in DNA: TGTGCCAGCACAAATCTTGACAGAGCGAACACCGGGGAGCTGTTTTTT. Amino acid sequence: CASTNLDRANTGELFF.

The rearrangement joins TRBV12-3 or TRBV12-4 to TRBJ1-1; TRBD1 is a possible D gene (5 bases). V was shortened by 8 bases and J by 6 bases, with 10 bases between the two germline ends. The CDR3 runs 11 residues. CDR3 in DNA: TGTGCCAGCTCATGGACATCTGAAGCTTTCTTT. Translating it yields CASSWTSEAFF.